These T cell receptor beta chains were read from a single sample in a study of cytomegalovirus exposure and HLA in healthy donors. Sequencing was performed with immunoSEQ multiplex PCR; in TCRdb, only in-frame clones are kept and a portion is missing. The profile covers 130,000 or so clones, with roughly 70% appearing a single time and about 2.8% taken by the ten largest. The sequenced sample consisted of PBMCs. These receptors were taken from a woman aged 35 to 49 in good health and CMV-seropositive. Both conserved end residues are part of each CDR3. D genes are given only for firm matches. For some rows the clone size is stated as once, few or many, or as a class when expanded; others skip it.

d_call: NA; v_call: TRBV6-6; j_call: TRBJ1-6; clone_size: NA; cdr3_aa: CASRTGLYNSPLHF; cdr3_nt: TGTGCCAGCCGCACAGGGCTCTATAATTCACCCCTCCACTTT
d_call: TRBD2; v_call: TRBV6-6; j_call: TRBJ2-3; clone_size: few; cdr3_aa: CASSYWSGGADTQYF; cdr3_nt: TGTGCCAGCAGTTACTGGAGCGGGGGGGCAGATACGCAGTATTTT
d_call: NA; v_call: TRBV28; j_call: TRBJ1-2; clone_size: NA; cdr3_aa: CASSFRGGTLFDYGYTF; cdr3_nt: TGTGCCAGCAGTTTCCGAGGAGGAACCCTTTTTGACTATGGCTACACCTTC
d_call: TRBD2; v_call: TRBV28; j_call: TRBJ2-3; clone_size: few; cdr3_aa: CASSSLAGGSDTQYF; cdr3_nt: TGTGCCAGCAGTTCCCTAGCGGGAGGATCAGATACGCAGTATTTT
d_call: NA; v_call: TRBV30; j_call: TRBJ1-3; clone_size: NA; cdr3_aa: CAWSVIQTTGNTIYF; cdr3_nt: TGTGCCTGGAGTGTAATACAGACGACTGGAAACACCATATATTTT
d_call: NA; v_call: TRBV5-4; j_call: TRBJ1-1; clone_size: NA; cdr3_aa: CASSWRDGTEAFF; cdr3_nt: TGTGCCAGCAGCTGGAGGGATGGCACTGAAGCTTTCTTT
d_call: NA; v_call: TRBV6-5; j_call: TRBJ1-1; clone_size: NA; cdr3_aa: CASSYSQGCTEAFF; cdr3_nt: TGTGCCAGCAGTTACTCACAGGGCTGTACTGAAGCTTTCTTT
d_call: TRBD2; v_call: TRBV27; j_call: TRBJ2-1; clone_size: NA; cdr3_aa: CASSPSTSGANNEQFF; cdr3_nt: TGTGCCAGCAGCCCCTCTACCAGCGGGGCTAACAATGAGCAGTTCTTC
d_call: TRBD1; v_call: TRBV6-5; j_call: TRBJ1-1; clone_size: NA; cdr3_aa: CASSSDRATEAFF; cdr3_nt: TGTGCCAGCAGTTCCGACAGGGCGACTGAAGCTTTCTTT
d_call: TRBD1; v_call: TRBV7-6; j_call: TRBJ1-2; clone_size: NA; cdr3_aa: CASSSSRDRGDYGYTF; cdr3_nt: TGTGCCAGCAGCTCGTCCCGGGACAGGGGTGACTATGGCTACACCTTC
d_call: NA; v_call: TRBV7-3; j_call: TRBJ1-1; clone_size: NA; cdr3_aa: CASSPVAGNTEAFF; cdr3_nt: TGTGCCAGCAGCCCGGTCGCGGGGAACACTGAAGCTTTCTTT
d_call: TRBD2; v_call: TRBV7-2; j_call: TRBJ2-2; clone_size: NA; cdr3_aa: CASSPGLAYAGELFF; cdr3_nt: TGTGCCAGCAGCCCAGGACTAGCTTACGCCGGGGAGCTGTTTTTT
d_call: TRBD2; v_call: TRBV5-3; j_call: TRBJ2-5; clone_size: few; cdr3_aa: CARAKCGRPLETQYF; cdr3_nt: TGTGCCAGAGCCAAGTGCGGGAGGCCCTTGGAGACCCAGTACTTC
d_call: TRBD1; v_call: TRBV6-1; j_call: TRBJ1-1; clone_size: NA; cdr3_aa: CASRDQQGQAFF; cdr3_nt: TGTGCCAGCAGGGACCAACAGGGGCAGGCTTTCTTT
d_call: TRBD2; v_call: TRBV6-1; j_call: TRBJ2-1; clone_size: NA; cdr3_aa: CASSRLAGDLNEQFF; cdr3_nt: TGTGCCAGCAGTAGACTAGCGGGGGACCTCAATGAGCAGTTCTTC
d_call: NA; v_call: TRBV4-3; j_call: TRBJ1-1; clone_size: NA; cdr3_aa: CASSQEPGWNTEAFF; cdr3_nt: TGCGCCAGCAGCCAAGAGCCGGGTTGGAACACTGAAGCTTTCTTT
d_call: TRBD2; v_call: TRBV7-6; j_call: TRBJ2-5; clone_size: few; cdr3_aa: CASSPGVAGTRETQYF; cdr3_nt: TGTGCCAGCAGCCCGGGGGTAGCGGGAACGCGAGAGACCCAGTACTTC
d_call: NA; v_call: TRBV6-6; j_call: TRBJ1-1; clone_size: NA; cdr3_aa: CASSYTGGDLNTEAFF; cdr3_nt: TGTGCCAGCAGTTACACGGGGGGGGACTTGAACACTGAAGCTTTCTTT
d_call: TRBD2; v_call: TRBV9; j_call: TRBJ2-1; clone_size: few; cdr3_aa: CASSVVLAGGQDEQFF; cdr3_nt: TGTGCCAGCAGCGTAGTTCTAGCGGGAGGGCAGGATGAGCAGTTCTTC
d_call: NA; v_call: TRBV30; j_call: TRBJ1-4; clone_size: few; cdr3_aa: CACSGSTNEKLFF; cdr3_nt: TGTGCCTGCTCGGGGTCAACTAATGAAAAACTGTTTTTT
d_call: TRBD2; v_call: TRBV7-9; j_call: TRBJ2-1; clone_size: NA; cdr3_aa: CASSLESSGEISQFF; cdr3_nt: TGTGCCAGCAGCTTAGAGTCTAGCGGGGAGATTTCGCAGTTCTTC
d_call: NA; v_call: TRBV6-1; j_call: TRBJ1-5; clone_size: NA; cdr3_aa: CASSDRQGNQPQNF; cdr3_nt: TGTGCCAGCAGTGACCGGCAGGGCAATCAGCCCCAGAATTTT
d_call: NA; v_call: TRBV6-6; j_call: TRBJ2-3; clone_size: NA; cdr3_aa: CASSSLGTDTQYF; cdr3_nt: TGTGCCAGCAGTTCACTGGGCACAGATACGCAGTATTTT
d_call: NA; v_call: TRBV6-6; j_call: TRBJ1-5; clone_size: NA; cdr3_aa: CASRGTEAYQPQHF; cdr3_nt: TGTGCCAGTCGGGGGACGGAAGCCTATCAGCCCCAGCATTTT
d_call: NA; v_call: TRBV9; j_call: TRBJ2-7; clone_size: NA; cdr3_aa: CASSPGGSYEQYF; cdr3_nt: TGTGCCAGCAGCCCAGGAGGTTCCTACGAGCAGTACTTC
d_call: NA; v_call: TRBV30; j_call: TRBJ1-3; clone_size: NA; cdr3_aa: CAWIGNGKIASGNTIYF; cdr3_nt: TGTGCCTGGATCGGTAACGGTAAAATAGCCTCTGGAAACACCATATATTTT
d_call: NA; v_call: TRBV7-3; j_call: TRBJ2-7; clone_size: NA; cdr3_aa: CASSLGQDYEQYF; cdr3_nt: TGTGCCAGCAGCCTCGGACAAGACTACGAGCAGTACTTC
d_call: NA; v_call: TRBV28; j_call: TRBJ2-5; clone_size: NA; cdr3_aa: CASRWTRGGETQYF; cdr3_nt: TGTGCCAGCAGATGGACAAGGGGGGGAGAGACCCAGTACTTC
d_call: TRBD1; v_call: TRBV5-1; j_call: TRBJ2-5; clone_size: once; cdr3_aa: CASSWSTGEEETQYF; cdr3_nt: TGCGCCAGCAGCTGGTCGACAGGGGAAGAAGAGACCCAGTACTTC